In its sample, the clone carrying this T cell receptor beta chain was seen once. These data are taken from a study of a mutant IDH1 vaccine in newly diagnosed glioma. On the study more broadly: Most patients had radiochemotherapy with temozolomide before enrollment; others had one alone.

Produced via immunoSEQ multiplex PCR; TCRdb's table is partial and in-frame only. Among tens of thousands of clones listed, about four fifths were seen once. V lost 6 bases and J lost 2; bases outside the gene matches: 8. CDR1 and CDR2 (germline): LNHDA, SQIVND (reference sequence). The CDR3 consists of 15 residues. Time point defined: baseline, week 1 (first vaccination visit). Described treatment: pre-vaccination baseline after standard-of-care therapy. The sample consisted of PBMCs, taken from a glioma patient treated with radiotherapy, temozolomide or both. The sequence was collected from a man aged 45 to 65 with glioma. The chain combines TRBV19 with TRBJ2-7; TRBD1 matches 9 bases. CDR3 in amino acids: CASRGSGTGTYEQYF. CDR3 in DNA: TGTGCCAGTAGAGGTTCGGGGACAGGGACCTACGAGCAGTACTTC. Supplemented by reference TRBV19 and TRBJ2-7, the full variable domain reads DGGITQSPKYLFRKEGQNVTLSCEQNLNHDAMYWYRQDPGQGLRLIYYSQIVNDFQKGDIAEGYSVSREKKESFPLTVTSAQKNPTAFYLCASRGSGTGTYEQYFGPGTRLTVT.